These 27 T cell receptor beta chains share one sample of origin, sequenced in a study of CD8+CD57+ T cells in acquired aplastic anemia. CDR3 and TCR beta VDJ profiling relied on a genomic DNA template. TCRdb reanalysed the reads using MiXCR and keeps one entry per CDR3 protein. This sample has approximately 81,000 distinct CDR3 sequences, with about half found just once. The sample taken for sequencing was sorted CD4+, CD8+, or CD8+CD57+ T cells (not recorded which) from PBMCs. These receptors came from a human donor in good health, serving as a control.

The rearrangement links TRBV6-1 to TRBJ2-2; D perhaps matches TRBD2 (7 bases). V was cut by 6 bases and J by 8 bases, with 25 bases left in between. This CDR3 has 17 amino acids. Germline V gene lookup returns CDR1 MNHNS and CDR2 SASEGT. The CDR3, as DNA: TGTGCCAGCAGACTACCTAGTTGGGGGGGCGATCCGGGGGAGCTGTTTTTT. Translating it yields CASRLPSWGGDPGELFF.

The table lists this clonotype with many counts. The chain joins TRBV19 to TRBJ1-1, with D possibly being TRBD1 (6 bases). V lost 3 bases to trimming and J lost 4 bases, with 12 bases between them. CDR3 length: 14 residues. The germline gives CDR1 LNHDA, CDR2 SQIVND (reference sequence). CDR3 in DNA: TGTGCCAGTAGTATCAGGGGTATAGGCACTGAAGCTTTCTTT. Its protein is CASSIRGIGTEAFF. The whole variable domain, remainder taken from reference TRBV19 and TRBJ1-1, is DGGITQSPKYLFRKEGQNVTLSCEQNLNHDAMYWYRQDPGQGLRLIYYSQIVNDFQKGDIAEGYSVSREKKESFPLTVTSAQKNPTAFYLCASSIRGIGTEAFFGQGTRLTVV.

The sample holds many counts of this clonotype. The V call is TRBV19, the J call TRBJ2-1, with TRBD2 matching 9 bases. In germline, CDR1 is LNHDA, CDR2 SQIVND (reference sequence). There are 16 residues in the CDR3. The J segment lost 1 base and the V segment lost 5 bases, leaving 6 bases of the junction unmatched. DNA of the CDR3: TGTGCCAGTAGTTCCCCGCTAGCGGGGTCCTACAATGAGCAGTTCTTC. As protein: CASSSPLAGSYNEQFF.

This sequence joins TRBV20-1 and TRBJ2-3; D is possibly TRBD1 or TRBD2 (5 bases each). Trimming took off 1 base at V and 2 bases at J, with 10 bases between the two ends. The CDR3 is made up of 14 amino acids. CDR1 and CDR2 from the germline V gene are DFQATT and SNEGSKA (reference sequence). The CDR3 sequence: CSARVGPNTDTQYF. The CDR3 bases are TGCAGTGCTAGAGTGGGACCGAACACAGATACGCAGTATTTT.

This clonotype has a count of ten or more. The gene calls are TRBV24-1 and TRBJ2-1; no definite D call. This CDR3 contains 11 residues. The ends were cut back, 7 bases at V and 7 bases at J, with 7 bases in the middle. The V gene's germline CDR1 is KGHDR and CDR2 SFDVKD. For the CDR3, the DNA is TGTGCCACCAGAACGGGTAATGAGCAGTTCTTC. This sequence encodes CATRTGNEQFF.

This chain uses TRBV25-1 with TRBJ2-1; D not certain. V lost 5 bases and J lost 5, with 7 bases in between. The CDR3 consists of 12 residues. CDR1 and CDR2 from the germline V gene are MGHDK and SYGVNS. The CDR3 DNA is TGTGCCAGCAGTTGGGGAAACAATGAGCAGTTCTTC. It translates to CASSWGNNEQFF.

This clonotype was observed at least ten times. The DNA of the CDR3 is TGTGCCAGCAGTGAATCCGGGGCTGAGCAGTTCTTC. This codes for CASSESGAEQFF. The chain combines TRBV2 with TRBJ2-1, with D perhaps TRBD1 or TRBD2 (5 bases each). CDR1 is SNHLY, CDR2 FYNNEI, per germline. This CDR3 is built from 12 residues. V gave up 2 bases and J gave up 9 bases, with 8 bases separating them.

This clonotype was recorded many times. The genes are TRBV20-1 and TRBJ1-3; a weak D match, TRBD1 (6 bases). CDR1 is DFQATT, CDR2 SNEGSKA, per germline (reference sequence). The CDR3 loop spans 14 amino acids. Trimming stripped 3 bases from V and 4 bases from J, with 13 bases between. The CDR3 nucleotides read TGCAGTGCTAGTTCACAGGGAAGAGGAAACACCATATATTTT. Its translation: CSASSQGRGNTIYF.

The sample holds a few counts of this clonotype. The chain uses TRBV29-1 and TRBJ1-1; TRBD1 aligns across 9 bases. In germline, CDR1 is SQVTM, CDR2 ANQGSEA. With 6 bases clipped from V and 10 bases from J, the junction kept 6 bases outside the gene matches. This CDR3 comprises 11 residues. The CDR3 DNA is TGCAGCGTCCCGAAACAGGGGGCAGCTTTCTTT. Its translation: CSVPKQGAAFF.

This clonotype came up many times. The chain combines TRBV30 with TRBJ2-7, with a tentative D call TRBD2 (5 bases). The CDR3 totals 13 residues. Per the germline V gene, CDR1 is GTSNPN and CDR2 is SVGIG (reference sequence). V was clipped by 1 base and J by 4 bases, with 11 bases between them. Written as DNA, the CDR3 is TGTGCCTGGAGTGGAGGGTCCTCATACGAGCAGTACTTC. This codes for CAWSGGSSYEQYF.

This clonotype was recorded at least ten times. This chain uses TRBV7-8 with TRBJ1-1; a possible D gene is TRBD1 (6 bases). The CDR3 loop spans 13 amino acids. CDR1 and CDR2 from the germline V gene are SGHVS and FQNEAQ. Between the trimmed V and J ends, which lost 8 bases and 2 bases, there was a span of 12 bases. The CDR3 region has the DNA TGTGCCAGCGCACAGGGAAGAAACACTGAAGCTTTCTTT. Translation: CASAQGRNTEAFF. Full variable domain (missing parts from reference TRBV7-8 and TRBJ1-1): GAGVSQSPRYKVAKRGQDVALRCDPISGHVSLFWYQQALGQGPEFLTYFQNEAQLDKSGLPSDRFFAERPEGSVSTLKIQRTQQEDSAVYLCASAQGRNTEAFFGQGTRLTVV.

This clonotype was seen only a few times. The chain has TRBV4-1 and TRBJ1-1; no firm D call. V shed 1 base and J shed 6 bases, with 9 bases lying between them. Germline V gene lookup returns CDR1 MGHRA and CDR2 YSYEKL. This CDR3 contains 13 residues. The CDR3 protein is CASSQGVGAEAFF. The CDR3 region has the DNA TGCGCCAGCAGCCAAGGAGTCGGCGCTGAAGCTTTCTTT.

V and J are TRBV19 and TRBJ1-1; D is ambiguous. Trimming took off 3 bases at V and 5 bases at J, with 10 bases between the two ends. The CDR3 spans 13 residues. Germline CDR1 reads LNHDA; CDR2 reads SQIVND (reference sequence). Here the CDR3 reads CASSITSGTEAFF. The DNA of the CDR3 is TGTGCCAGTAGTATCACTAGCGGAACTGAAGCTTTCTTT.

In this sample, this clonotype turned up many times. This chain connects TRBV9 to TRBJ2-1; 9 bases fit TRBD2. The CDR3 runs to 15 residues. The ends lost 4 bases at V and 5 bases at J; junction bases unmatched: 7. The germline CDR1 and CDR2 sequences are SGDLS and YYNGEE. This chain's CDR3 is CASSPLLAGNNEQFF. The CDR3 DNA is TGTGCCAGCAGCCCTCTCCTAGCGGGAAACAATGAGCAGTTCTTC.

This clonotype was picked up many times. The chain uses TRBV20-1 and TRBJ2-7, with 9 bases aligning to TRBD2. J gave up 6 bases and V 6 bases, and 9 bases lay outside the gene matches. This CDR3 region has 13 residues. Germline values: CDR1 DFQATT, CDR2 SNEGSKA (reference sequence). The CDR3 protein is CSAVAGEAGEQYF. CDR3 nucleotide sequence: TGCAGTGCGGTAGCGGGAGAGGCGGGCGAGCAGTACTTC.

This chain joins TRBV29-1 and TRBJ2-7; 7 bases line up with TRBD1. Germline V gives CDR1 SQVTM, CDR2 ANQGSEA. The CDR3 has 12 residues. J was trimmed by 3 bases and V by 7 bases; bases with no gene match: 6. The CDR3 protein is CSAGTVSYEQYF. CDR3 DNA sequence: TGCAGCGCCGGGACAGTCAGCTACGAGCAGTACTTC.

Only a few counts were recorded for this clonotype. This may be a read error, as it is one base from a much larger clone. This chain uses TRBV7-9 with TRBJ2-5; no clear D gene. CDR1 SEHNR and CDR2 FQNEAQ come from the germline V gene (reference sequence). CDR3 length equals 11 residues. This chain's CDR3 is CAGRSQETQYF. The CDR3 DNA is TGTGCCGGCAGATCACAAGAGACCCAGTACTTC.

The CDR3 DNA follows: TGCAGCGTGCCGACGGGGGCGTCAGCTGGCCAAGCTTTCTTT. Protein product: CSVPTGASAGQAFF. This chain connects TRBV29-1 to TRBJ1-1; D is possibly TRBD1 (6 bases). The CDR3 covers 14 residues. Trimming pared 6 bases from V and 9 bases from J, leaving 23 bases between. The germline V gene encodes CDR1 SQVTM and CDR2 ANQGSEA.

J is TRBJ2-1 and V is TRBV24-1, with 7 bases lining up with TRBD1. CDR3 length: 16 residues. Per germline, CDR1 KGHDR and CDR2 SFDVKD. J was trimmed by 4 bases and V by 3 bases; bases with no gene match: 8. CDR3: CATSDPPGTVYNEQFF. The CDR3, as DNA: TGTGCCACCAGTGATCCGCCCGGGACAGTTTACAATGAGCAGTTCTTC.

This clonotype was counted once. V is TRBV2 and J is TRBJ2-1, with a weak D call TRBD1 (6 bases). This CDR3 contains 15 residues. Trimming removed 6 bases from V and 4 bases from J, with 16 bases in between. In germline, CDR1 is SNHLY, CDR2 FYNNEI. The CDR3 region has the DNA TGTGCCAGCAGCACGGCGACAGGTCATTACAATGAGCAGTTCTTC. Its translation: CASSTATGHYNEQFF.

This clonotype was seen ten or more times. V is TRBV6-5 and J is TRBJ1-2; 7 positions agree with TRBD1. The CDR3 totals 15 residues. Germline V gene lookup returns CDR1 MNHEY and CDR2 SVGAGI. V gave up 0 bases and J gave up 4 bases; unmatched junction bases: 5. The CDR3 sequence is CASSYSKGDSYGYTF. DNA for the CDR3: TGTGCCAGCAGTTACTCGAAAGGGGACAGCTATGGCTACACCTTC.

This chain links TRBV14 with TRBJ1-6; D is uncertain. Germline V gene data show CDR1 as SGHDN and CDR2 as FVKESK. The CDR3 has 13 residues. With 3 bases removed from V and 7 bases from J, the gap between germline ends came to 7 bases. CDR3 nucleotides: TGTGCCAGCAGCCACTCTAACAATTCACCCCTCCACTTT. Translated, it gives CASSHSNNSPLHF.

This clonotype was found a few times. The CDR3 DNA sequence: TGTGCCACCAGCAATGGTTATAACACTGAAGCTTTCTTT. This sequence encodes CATSNGYNTEAFF. The gene calls are TRBV15 and TRBJ1-1; D remains unclear. Between the trimmed V and J ends, which lost 4 bases and 2 bases, there was a span of 8 bases. Germline V gene data show CDR1 as LNHNV and CDR2 as YYDKDF (reference sequence). CDR3 length: 13 amino acids.

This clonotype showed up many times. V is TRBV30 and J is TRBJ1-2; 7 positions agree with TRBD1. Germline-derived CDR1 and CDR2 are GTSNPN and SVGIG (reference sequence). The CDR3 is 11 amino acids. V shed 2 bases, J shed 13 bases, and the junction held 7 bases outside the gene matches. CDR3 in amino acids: CAWSIGQAITF. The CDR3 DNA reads TGTGCCTGGAGTATCGGACAGGCGATCACCTTC.

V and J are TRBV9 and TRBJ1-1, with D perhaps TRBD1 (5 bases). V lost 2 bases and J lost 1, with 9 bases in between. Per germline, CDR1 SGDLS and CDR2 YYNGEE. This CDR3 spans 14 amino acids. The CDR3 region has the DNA TGTGCCAGCAGCGTTCGGGACTGGAACACTGAAGCTTTCTTT. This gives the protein CASSVRDWNTEAFF.

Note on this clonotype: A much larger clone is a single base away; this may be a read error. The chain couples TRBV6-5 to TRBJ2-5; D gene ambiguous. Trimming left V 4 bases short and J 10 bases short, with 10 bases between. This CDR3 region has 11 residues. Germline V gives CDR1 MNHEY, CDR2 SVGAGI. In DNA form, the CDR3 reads TGTGCCAGCAGTTTCCCCCTCGGCCAGTACTTC. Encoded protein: CASSFPLGQYF.

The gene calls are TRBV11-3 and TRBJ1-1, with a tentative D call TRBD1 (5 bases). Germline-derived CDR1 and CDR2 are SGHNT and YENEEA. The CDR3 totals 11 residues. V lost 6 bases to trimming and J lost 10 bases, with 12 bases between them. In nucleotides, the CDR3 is TGTGCCAGCAGGTACGGGGGACCAGCTTTCTTT. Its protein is CASRYGGPAFF.